This T cell receptor (beta chain) stems from a study of T cell repertoires in cytomegalovirus infection. Regarding this clonotype: Its specificity is not known.

V shed 3 bases and J shed 8 bases, with 13 bases lying between them. The CDR3 has 13 amino acids. Germline V gives CDR1 DFQATT, CDR2 SNEGSKA (reference sequence). TCRdb processed the reads anew with MiXCR; each CDR3 protein has one entry. The profile covers approximately 590,000 distinct CDR3 sequences, with about 39% appearing a single time and 48% taken by the ten largest. The chain joins TRBV20-1 to TRBJ1-4; D gene unclear. The sequence was collected from a human donor in good health (CMV status not recorded). Some clones in this sample may be carry-over from other donors' samples. The sample consisted of cultured PBMCs, taken from culture after CMV antigen stimulation. The CDR3 sequence: CSAREVGWEKLFF. CDR3 bases: TGCAGTGCTAGGGAGGTGGGATGGGAAAAACTGTTTTTT.